This T cell receptor (beta chain) was profiled in a study of OX40 agonist ivuxolimab in advanced cancers. Study-wide context: Three patients showed partial responses: one hepatocellular carcinoma and two cutaneous melanoma cases.

Sequencing used immunoSEQ multiplex PCR; TCRdb keeps in-frame clones, though not all of them. This table holds about 54,000 clones, under 95% found once. Losses at the gene ends were 0 bases for V and 8 bases for J; bases not matched to a gene: 12. This CDR3 region has 18 residues. CDR1 and CDR2 (germline): LGHNA, YSLEER. Here the sequenced sample was CD4+ or CD8+ T cells sorted from blood, taken in a trial of the OX40 agonist ivuxolimab. The V call is TRBV4-3, the J call TRBJ2-1, with 11 nucleotides matching TRBD2. The TCR originated in an adult with an advanced solid tumor such as melanoma, head and neck, liver or kidney cancer. In DNA form, the CDR3 reads TGCGCCAGCAGCCAAGAAATAGCGGGGGGGACTCTCTGGGATGAGCAGTTCTTC. It specifies CASSQEIAGGTLWDEQFF.